Given below is one T cell receptor beta chain in context. Its antigen is as yet unknown. Described time point: week 5, during vaccination. In the vaccine, a single dose held 300 ug of the mutant IDH1 20-mer peptide, along with topical imiquimod. Donors had new IDH1-mutant astrocytomas of WHO grade 3 or 4 (ATRX-lost). CDR1 is SNHLY and CDR2 is FYNNEI in the germline V gene. The CDR3 consists of 16 residues. V dropped 6 bases and J dropped 9; count of bases not matched to a gene: 16. The data derive from a study of a mutant IDH1 vaccine in newly diagnosed glioma. Study-wide background: Males made up 62.5% and females about 40% of treated patients, whose mean age was approximately 43 years.

The table came from immunoSEQ multiplex PCR; TCRdb's copy has only in-frame clones and leaves some out. The sample has 32,000 or so clones; about 86% are singletons. Findings of the study overall: Shifts in the top peripheral T cell clonotypes seemed unrelated to pseudoprogression.

This chain links TRBV2 with TRBJ1-5; TRBD1 agrees at 8 bases. This clonotype was sampled from a man aged 25-45 years with glioma. Specimen: PBMCs, collected from a glioma patient whose treatment included an IDH1 peptide vaccine. CDR3 nucleotides: TGTGCCAGCAGCGCCTCCCCCGGGACAGGCGGGGGGCCCCAGCATTTT. This sequence encodes CASSASPGTGGGPQHF. Based on the CDR3 plus reference TRBV2 and TRBJ1-5, the full variable domain is EPEVTQTPSHQVTQMGQEVILRCVPISNHLYFYWYRQILGQKVEFLVSFYNNEISEKSEIFDDQFSVERPDGSNFTLKIRSTKLEDSAMYFCASSASPGTGGGPQHFGDGTRLSIL.